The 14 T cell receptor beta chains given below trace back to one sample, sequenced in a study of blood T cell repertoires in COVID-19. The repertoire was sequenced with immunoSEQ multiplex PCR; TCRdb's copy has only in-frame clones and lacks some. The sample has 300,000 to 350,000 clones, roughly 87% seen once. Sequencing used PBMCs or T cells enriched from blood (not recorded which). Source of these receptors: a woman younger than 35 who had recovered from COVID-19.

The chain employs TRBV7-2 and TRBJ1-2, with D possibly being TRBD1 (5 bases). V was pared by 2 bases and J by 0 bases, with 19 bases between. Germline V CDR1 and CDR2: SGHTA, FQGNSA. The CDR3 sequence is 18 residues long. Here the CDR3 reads CASSLLSIGLTANYGYTF. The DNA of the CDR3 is TGTGCCAGCAGCTTATTGTCAATTGGGTTGACAGCTAACTATGGCTACACCTTC.

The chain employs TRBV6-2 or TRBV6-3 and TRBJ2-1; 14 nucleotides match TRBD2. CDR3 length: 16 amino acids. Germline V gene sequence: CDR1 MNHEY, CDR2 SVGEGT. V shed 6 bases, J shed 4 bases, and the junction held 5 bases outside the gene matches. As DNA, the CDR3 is TGTGCCAGCAGCCGGACTAGCGGGAGGTTTTACAATGAGCAGTTCTTC. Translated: CASSRTSGRFYNEQFF.

The CDR3 protein is CASSVGGDTSIQYF. The CDR3 coding sequence is TGTGCCAGCAGCGTAGGGGGCGATACGAGCATTCAGTACTTC. The V gene is TRBV9, the J gene TRBJ2-4, with D possibly being TRBD1 (5 bases). Trimming removed 0 bases from V and 9 bases from J, with 13 bases in between. This CDR3 has 14 residues. Germline loops: CDR1 SGDLS, CDR2 YYNGEE. The full variable domain, its missing parts supplied by reference TRBV9 and TRBJ2-4, is DSGVTQTPKHLITATGQRVTLRCSPRSGDLSVYWYQQSLDQGLQFLIQYYNGEERAKGNILERFSAQQFPDLHSELNLSSLELGDSALYFCASSVGGDTSIQYFGAGTRLSVL.

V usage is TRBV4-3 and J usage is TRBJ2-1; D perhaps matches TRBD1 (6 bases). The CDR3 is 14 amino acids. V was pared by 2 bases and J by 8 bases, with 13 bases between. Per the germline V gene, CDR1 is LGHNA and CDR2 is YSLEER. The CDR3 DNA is TGCGCCAGCAGCCAAATCGGCAGGGGCGATGAGCAGTTCTTC. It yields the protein CASSQIGRGDEQFF.

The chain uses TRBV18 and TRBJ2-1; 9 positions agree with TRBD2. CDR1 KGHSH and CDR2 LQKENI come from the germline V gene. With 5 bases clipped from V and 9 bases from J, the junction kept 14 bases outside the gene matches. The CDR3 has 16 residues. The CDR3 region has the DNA TGTGCCAGCTCAACCATGGAACTTGCGGGAGGGAGTGAGCAGTTCTTC. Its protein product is CASSTMELAGGSEQFF.

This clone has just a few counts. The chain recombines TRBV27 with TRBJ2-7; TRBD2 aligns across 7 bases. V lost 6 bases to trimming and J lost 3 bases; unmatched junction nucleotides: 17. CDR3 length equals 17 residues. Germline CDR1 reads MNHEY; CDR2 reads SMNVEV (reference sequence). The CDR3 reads CASSRRFDRGVIYEQYF. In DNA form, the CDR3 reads TGTGCCAGCAGCCGAAGGTTTGACCGGGGGGTTATCTACGAGCAGTACTTC.

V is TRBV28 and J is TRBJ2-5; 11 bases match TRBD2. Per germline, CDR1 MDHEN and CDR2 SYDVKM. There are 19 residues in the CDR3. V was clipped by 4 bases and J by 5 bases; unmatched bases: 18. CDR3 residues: CASSSARAVAGGPFETQYF. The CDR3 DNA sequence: TGTGCCAGCAGTTCCGCCAGGGCGGTAGCGGGGGGGCCTTTTGAGACCCAGTACTTC.

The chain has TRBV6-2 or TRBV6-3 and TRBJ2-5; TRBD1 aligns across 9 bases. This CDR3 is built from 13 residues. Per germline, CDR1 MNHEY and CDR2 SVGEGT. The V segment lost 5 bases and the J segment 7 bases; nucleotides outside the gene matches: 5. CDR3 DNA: TGTGCCAGCAGTCGGGACAGGGACGGGACCCAGTACTTC. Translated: CASSRDRDGTQYF.

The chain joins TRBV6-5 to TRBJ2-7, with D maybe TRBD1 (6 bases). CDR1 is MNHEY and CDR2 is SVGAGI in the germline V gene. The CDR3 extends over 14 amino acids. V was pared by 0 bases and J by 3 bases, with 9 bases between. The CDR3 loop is CASSYSIGGYEQYF. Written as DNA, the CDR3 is TGTGCCAGCAGTTACTCGATAGGGGGCTACGAGCAGTACTTC.

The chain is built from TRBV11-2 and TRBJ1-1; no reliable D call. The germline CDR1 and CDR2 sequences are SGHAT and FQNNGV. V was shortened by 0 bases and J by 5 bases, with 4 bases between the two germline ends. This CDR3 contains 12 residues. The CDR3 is CASSLDRTEAFF. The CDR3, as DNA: TGTGCCAGCAGCTTAGATCGGACTGAAGCTTTCTTT.

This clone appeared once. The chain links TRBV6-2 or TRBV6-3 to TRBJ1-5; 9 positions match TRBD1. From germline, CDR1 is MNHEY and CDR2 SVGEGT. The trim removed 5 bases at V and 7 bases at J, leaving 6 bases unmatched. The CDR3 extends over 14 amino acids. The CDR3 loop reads CASSRQGGQQPQHF. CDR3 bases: TGTGCCAGCAGTCGACAGGGGGGCCAACAGCCCCAGCATTTT.

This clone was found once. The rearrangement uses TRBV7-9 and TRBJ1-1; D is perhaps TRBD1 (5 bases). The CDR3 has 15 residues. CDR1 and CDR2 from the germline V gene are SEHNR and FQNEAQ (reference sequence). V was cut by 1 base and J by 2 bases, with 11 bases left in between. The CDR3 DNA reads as TGTGCCAGCAGCTTAGGCGGGACGGAAAACACTGAAGCTTTCTTT. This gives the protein CASSLGGTENTEAFF.

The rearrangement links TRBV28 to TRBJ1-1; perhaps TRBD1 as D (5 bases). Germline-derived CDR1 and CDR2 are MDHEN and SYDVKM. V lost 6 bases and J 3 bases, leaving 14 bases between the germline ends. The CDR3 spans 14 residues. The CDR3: CASRWGVLDTEAFF. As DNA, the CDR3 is TGTGCCAGCAGATGGGGGGTCCTGGACACTGAAGCTTTCTTT.

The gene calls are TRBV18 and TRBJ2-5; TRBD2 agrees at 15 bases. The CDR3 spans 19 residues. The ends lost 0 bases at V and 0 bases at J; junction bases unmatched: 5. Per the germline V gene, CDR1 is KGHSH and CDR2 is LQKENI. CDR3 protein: CASSPPFGTSGGNQETQYF. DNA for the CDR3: TGTGCCAGCTCACCACCGTTTGGGACTAGCGGGGGGAACCAAGAGACCCAGTACTTC.